One sample yielded the 21 T cell receptor beta chains listed below, sequenced in a study of CXCR3-negative and CXCR3-positive naive CD8 T cells. cDNA libraries for TRB were generated by 5' RACE incorporating UMI labels. Reprocessing the 5' RACE reads, TCRdb reports a single entry for every CDR3 protein and omits DNA. The sample data list tens of thousands of distinct CDR3 sequences. The sample comprised naive CXCR3- CD8+ T cells from blood. Described subset: CD45RO-CCR7+CD27+CD95- naive CD8+ T cells lacking CXCR3 (TNR3-). These TCRs come from a human donor in good health. Some clones in this sample may be carry-over from other donors' samples.

This rearrangement joins TRBV28 to TRBJ2-5; no DNA is available, so the TRBD1 call from TCRdb remains unchecked. Germline CDR1 MDHEN, CDR2 SYDVKM. The CDR3 is made up of 14 amino acids. The chain's CDR3 is CASVLTGGVETQYF.

The chain employs TRBV4-2 and TRBJ2-7. This CDR3 has 15 residues. Germline CDR1 and CDR2: LGHNA and YNFKEQ. The chain's CDR3 is CASSQDPTGSYEQYF.

The chain uses TRBV7-3 and TRBJ2-2. Germline CDR1 is SGHTA and CDR2 is FQGTGA. This CDR3 is built from 14 residues. This CDR3 is CASSSLPNTGELFF.

This CDR3 reads CASSVGHPLAKNIQYF. The chain is built from TRBV6-5 and TRBJ2-4; TCRdb names TRBD1, which stays unverified in the absence of DNA. This CDR3 is built from 16 residues. Germline V lookup: CDR1 MNHEY, CDR2 SVGAGI.

This chain joins TRBV7-8 and TRBJ1-4. There are 14 residues in the CDR3. Per germline, CDR1 SGHVS and CDR2 FQNEAQ. Here the CDR3 reads CASSLRVANEKLFF.

CDR3 in amino acids: CASSLDWRTYEQYF. The chain carries TRBV5-1 and TRBJ2-7. Germline V lookup: CDR1 SGHRS, CDR2 YFSETQ. The CDR3 is made up of 14 amino acids.

V is TRBV12-3 or TRBV12-4 and J is TRBJ2-1; TCRdb's D gene call, TRBD1, goes unchecked for lack of DNA. CDR3 length: 11 amino acids. The CDR3 sequence: CASSFGGEQFF.

The gene calls are TRBV29-1 and TRBJ2-7; TCRdb selects TRBD1, and the lack of DNA leaves this call unchecked. The germline CDR1 and CDR2 sequences are SQVTM and ANQGSEA. This CDR3 has 16 residues. The CDR3 reads CSVAPSGQGNPYEQYF.

The genes are TRBV5-5 and TRBJ2-1; the TCRdb call, TRBD1, lacks DNA for checking. In germline, CDR1 is SGHKS, CDR2 YYEKEE (reference sequence). The CDR3 has 17 residues. The CDR3 here is CASRMDGGADIYNEQFF.

This chain links TRBV7-9 with TRBJ1-5; the TCRdb call, TRBD1, lacks DNA for checking. CDR1 and CDR2 from the germline V gene are SEHNR and FQNEAQ (reference sequence). The CDR3 is 14 residues long. The CDR3 reads CASSYTGYNQPQHF. The full variable domain, in which reference TRBV7-9 and TRBJ1-5 provide the parts outside the CDR3, is DTGVSQNPRHKITKRGQNVTFRCDPISEHNRLYWYRQTLGQGPEFLTYFQNEAQLEKSRLLSDRFSAERPKGSFSTLEIQRTEQGDSAMYLCASSYTGYNQPQHFGDGTRLSIL.

J is TRBJ2-5 and V is TRBV7-8; TCRdb's D call, TRBD1, is unchecked because there is no DNA. The length of the CDR3 is 15 residues. Germline V gene data show CDR1 as SGHVS and CDR2 as FQNEAQ. CDR3 sequence reads: CASGVHEGAQETQYF.

This chain uses TRBV28 with TRBJ1-6; the D call of TRBD1 rests on TCRdb alone, since no DNA is present to check it. CDR3 size: 15 residues. Germline values: CDR1 MDHEN, CDR2 SYDVKM. The CDR3 loop is CASRQGLGYNSPLHF.

This rearrangement joins TRBV27 to TRBJ2-1; without DNA, the TCRdb call of TRBD2 cannot be checked. CDR3 length: 15 residues. CDR1 and CDR2 (germline): MNHEY, SMNVEV (reference sequence). Here the CDR3 reads CASSWGLAAGNEQFF.

The V call is TRBV19, the J call TRBJ2-7; there is no DNA to check the TCRdb D call of TRBD1. This CDR3 is 15 amino acids long. Per germline, CDR1 LNHDA and CDR2 SQIVND (reference sequence). CDR3 loop: CASSIMGDSVYEQYF.

V and J are TRBV27 and TRBJ2-7; TCRdb indicates TRBD1, and absent DNA this call remains unverified. Per germline, CDR1 MNHEY and CDR2 SMNVEV (reference sequence). CDR3 length: 15 residues. The CDR3 reads CASSFTGTATYEQYF.

This chain links TRBV7-2 with TRBJ2-1; the D call of TRBD2 rests on TCRdb alone, since no DNA is present to check it. This CDR3 region has 16 residues. Germline CDR1 reads SGHTA; CDR2 reads FQGNSA. This CDR3 reads CASSLEGLADPSKWFF.

The chain is built from TRBV2 and TRBJ1-2; the D call of TRBD1 rests on TCRdb alone, since no DNA is present to check it. Germline assignment: CDR1 SNHLY and CDR2 FYNNEI. This CDR3 is 15 amino acids long. The CDR3 loop reads CASSEDFGAGDGYTF. The full variable domain, rest sourced from reference TRBV2 and TRBJ1-2, is EPEVTQTPSHQVTQMGQEVILRCVPISNHLYFYWYRQILGQKVEFLVSFYNNEISEKSEIFDDQFSVERPDGSNFTLKIRSTKLEDSAMYFCASSEDFGAGDGYTFGSGTRLTVV.

CDR3 in amino acids: CASSPADRLSYEQYF. The rearrangement joins TRBV18 to TRBJ2-7. The CDR3 runs to 15 residues. Germline V CDR1 and CDR2: KGHSH, LQKENI.

This chain connects TRBV20-1 to TRBJ2-1; TCRdb designates TRBD1, a call that cannot be tested without DNA. The germline V gene encodes CDR1 DFQATT and CDR2 SNEGSKA (reference sequence). This CDR3 region has 12 residues. CDR3 sequence: CSARDRGNEQFF.

The rearrangement uses TRBV29-1 and TRBJ2-5; the TCRdb call, TRBD2, lacks DNA for checking. This CDR3 is built from 13 residues. Germline values: CDR1 SQVTM, CDR2 ANQGSEA. The CDR3 is CSVDLGVQETQYF.

The rearrangement joins TRBV13 to TRBJ2-6; TCRdb's D gene call, TRBD1, goes unchecked for lack of DNA. Germline V gives CDR1 PRHDT, CDR2 FYEKMQ (reference sequence). The CDR3 loop spans 18 amino acids. This CDR3 is CASSNPGTGTSGANVLTF.